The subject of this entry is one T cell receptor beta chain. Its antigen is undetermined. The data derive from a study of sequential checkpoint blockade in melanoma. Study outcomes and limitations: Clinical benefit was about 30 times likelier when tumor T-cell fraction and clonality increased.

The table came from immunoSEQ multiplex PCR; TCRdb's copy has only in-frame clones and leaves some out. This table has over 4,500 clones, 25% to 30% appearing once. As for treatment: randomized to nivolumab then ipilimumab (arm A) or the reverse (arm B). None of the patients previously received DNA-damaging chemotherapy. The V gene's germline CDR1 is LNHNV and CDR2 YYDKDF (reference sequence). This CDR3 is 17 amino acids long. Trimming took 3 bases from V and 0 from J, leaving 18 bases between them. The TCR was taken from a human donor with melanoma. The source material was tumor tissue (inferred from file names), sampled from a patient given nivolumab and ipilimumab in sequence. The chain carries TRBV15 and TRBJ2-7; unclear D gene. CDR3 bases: TGTGCCACCAGCAGTGATGATAGAAGCTACGGCTCCTACGAGCAGTACTTC. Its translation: CATSSDDRSYGSYEQYF.